These 20 T cell receptor beta chains came from one sample sequenced in a study of CD8+CD57+ T cells in acquired aplastic anemia. Genomic DNA, serving as template, underwent TCR beta VDJ and CDR3 profiling. TCRdb ran MiXCR on the reads and lists one entry per CDR3 protein. The table has roughly 180,000 distinct CDR3 sequences, 40% to 50% seen once. The sequenced sample consisted of sorted CD4+, CD8+, or CD8+CD57+ T cells (not recorded which) from PBMCs. The source is a human donor in good health.

This chain links TRBV29-1 with TRBJ2-3; 7 bases fit TRBD2. The length of the CDR3 is 12 residues. The germline V gene has CDR1 SQVTM and CDR2 ANQGSEA. V lost 8 bases to trimming and J lost 2 bases; unmatched junction nucleotides: 4. CDR3 region: CSWGGNTDTQYF. The CDR3 nucleotides are TGCAGCTGGGGGGGGAACACAGATACGCAGTATTTT.

The rearrangement uses TRBV2 and TRBJ1-1, with a tentative D call TRBD1 (6 bases). V lost 7 bases, J lost 3 bases, and 12 bases lay in between. CDR3 length: 13 residues. The germline V gene encodes CDR1 SNHLY and CDR2 FYNNEI. The CDR3 protein is CASIRGVDTEAFF. DNA of the CDR3: TGTGCCAGCATCAGGGGCGTGGACACTGAAGCTTTCTTT.

The chain carries TRBV19 and TRBJ1-1, with D perhaps TRBD1 (6 bases). The V and J ends lost 4 bases and 4 bases respectively, with 13 bases between them. Per the germline V gene, CDR1 is LNHDA and CDR2 is SQIVND (reference sequence). The CDR3 spans 14 residues. This chain's CDR3 is CASSNRERRTEAFF. CDR3 sequence (DNA): TGTGCCAGTAGTAACAGGGAGCGGCGCACTGAAGCTTTCTTT.

V and J are TRBV29-1 and TRBJ2-7, with D maybe TRBD1 (5 bases). CDR1 is SQVTM and CDR2 is ANQGSEA in the germline V gene. CDR3 size: 12 residues. V was shortened by 6 bases and J by 5 bases, with 14 bases between the two germline ends. This CDR3 reads CSVRGQIDEQYF. CDR3 DNA: TGCAGCGTAAGGGGCCAGATAGACGAGCAGTACTTC.

This chain connects TRBV6-4 to TRBJ2-7; 11 nucleotides line up with TRBD2. This CDR3 comprises 15 residues. J was trimmed by 0 bases and V by 7 bases; bases with no gene match: 5. Germline V gene lookup returns CDR1 MRHNA and CDR2 SNTAGT. The CDR3 protein is CASTAGTSGSYEQYF. In nucleotides, the CDR3 is TGTGCCAGCACCGCCGGGACTAGCGGCTCCTACGAGCAGTACTTC.

The table lists this clonotype with a few counts. The genes are TRBV20-1 and TRBJ1-1, with unresolved D. The CDR3 length is 12 residues. Trimming left V 6 bases short and J 8 bases short, with 16 bases between. Germline V gene data show CDR1 as DFQATT and CDR2 as SNEGSKA (reference sequence). CDR3 bases: TGCAGTGCAAATGAGGCTAGGGAAGAAGCTTTCTTT. It is translated as CSANEAREEAFF.

This clonotype was counted ten times or more. The chain links TRBV7-2 to TRBJ2-3, with a tentative D call TRBD1 (5 bases). Trimming removed 1 base at V and 4 bases at J, with 6 bases between. This CDR3 contains 13 residues. Germline V gives CDR1 SGHTA, CDR2 FQGNSA. The CDR3 here is CASSLVGADTQYF. The DNA of the CDR3 is TGTGCCAGCAGCTTAGTAGGGGCAGATACGCAGTATTTT.

This clonotype was recorded at least ten times. This rearrangement joins TRBV4-1 to TRBJ2-5, with TRBD2 identical over 10 bases. The ends lost 2 bases at V and 2 bases at J; junction bases unmatched: 11. The CDR3 is 18 amino acids. Germline CDR1 and CDR2: MGHRA and YSYEKL. The CDR3 DNA is TGCGCCAGCAGCCAACGGAACCTAGCGGGAGCGGGGCAAGAGACCCAGTACTTC. Protein: CASSQRNLAGAGQETQYF.

The V and J genes are TRBV7-2 and TRBJ2-5, with 7 bases aligning to TRBD2. This CDR3 has 14 residues. CDR1 and CDR2 (germline): SGHTA, FQGNSA. V trimming: 5 bases; J trimming: 1 base; junction bases outside the gene matches: 4. The CDR3 loop is CASSGGDTQETQYF. In nucleotides, the CDR3 is TGTGCCAGCAGCGGGGGGGATACCCAAGAGACCCAGTACTTC.

This clonotype was seen more than once but under ten times. The chain carries TRBV24-1 and TRBJ2-1; 8 nucleotides align to TRBD2. Germline loops: CDR1 KGHDR, CDR2 SFDVKD. Trimming took 7 bases from V and 9 from J; bases not matched to a gene: 10. CDR3 length equals 14 residues. CDR3 region: CATSVSGSSIEQFF. For the CDR3, the DNA is TGTGCCACCAGCGTCAGCGGGAGTTCCATTGAGCAGTTCTTC.

This clonotype was counted ten times or more. The J gene is TRBJ2-7, the V gene TRBV11-3; D uncertain. CDR1 SGHNT and CDR2 YENEEA come from the germline V gene. The V and J ends lost 0 bases and 4 bases respectively, with 10 bases between them. CDR3 size: 14 residues. CDR3 sequence: CASSLDGREYEQYF. As DNA, the CDR3 is TGTGCCAGCAGCTTAGATGGCAGAGAGTACGAGCAGTACTTC.

V gene TRBV29-1 combines with J gene TRBJ2-7; TRBD1 aligns across 8 bases. This CDR3 is built from 13 residues. CDR1 and CDR2 from the germline V gene are SQVTM and ANQGSEA. V lost 1 base to trimming and J lost 6 bases; unmatched junction nucleotides: 5. CDR3 protein: CSVEGQGAGEQYF. The CDR3 nucleotides are TGCAGCGTTGAAGGGCAGGGGGCTGGCGAGCAGTACTTC.

J is TRBJ2-5 and V is TRBV2; 9 bases match TRBD1. In germline, CDR1 is SNHLY, CDR2 FYNNEI. J gave up 9 bases and V 4 bases, and 9 bases lay outside the gene matches. This CDR3 region has 14 residues. CDR3 protein: CASSATGGHQPQYF. DNA of the CDR3: TGTGCCAGCAGTGCGACAGGGGGGCATCAGCCCCAGTACTTC.

CDR3 DNA sequence: TGTGCCAGCAGCCCGACTAGCGGGGGTGGGGAGACCCAGTACTTC. Translating gives CASSPTSGGGETQYF. The chain combines TRBV3-1 with TRBJ2-5; the match to TRBD2 covers 12 bases. The V and J ends lost 4 bases and 5 bases, in that order; junction bases with no gene match: 5. The CDR3 loop spans 15 amino acids. Germline V gene lookup returns CDR1 LGHDT and CDR2 YNNKEL (reference sequence).

The CDR3, as DNA: TGTGCCAGTACTTGCCAAGCCACCTACACCGGGGAGCTGTTTTTT. It translates to CASTCQATYTGELFF. V and J are TRBV19 and TRBJ2-2; D remains ambiguous. V shed 7 bases and J shed 3 bases, with 15 bases lying between them. The CDR3 loop spans 15 amino acids. Germline-derived CDR1 and CDR2 are LNHDA and SQIVND (reference sequence).

In this sample, this clonotype turned up a few times. The chain links TRBV19 to TRBJ1-1; D may be TRBD1 (6 bases). The germline V gene encodes CDR1 LNHDA and CDR2 SQIVND (reference sequence). V lost 3 bases and J lost 4, with 12 bases in between. The CDR3 contains 14 residues. In DNA form, the CDR3 reads TGTGCCAGTAGTATCGGGGGGCTGGGCACTGAAGCTTTCTTT. Translation gives CASSIGGLGTEAFF.

The sample holds many counts of this clonotype. This chain connects TRBV6-5 to TRBJ1-2; D is possibly TRBD1 (5 bases). V lost 4 bases, J lost 3 bases, and 12 bases lay in between. Germline V lookup: CDR1 MNHEY, CDR2 SVGAGI. The CDR3 consists of 14 residues. CDR3 sequence reads: CASSSRGLDYGYTF. The CDR3 nucleotides are TGTGCCAGCAGTTCCCGGGGACTCGACTATGGCTACACCTTC.

In its sample, this clonotype was seen many times. This rearrangement joins TRBV7-8 to TRBJ2-2; weak D call: TRBD2 (7 bases). There are 17 residues in the CDR3. Trimming removed 5 bases from V and 0 bases from J, with 16 bases in between. Germline V gene lookup returns CDR1 SGHVS and CDR2 FQNEAQ. The chain's CDR3 is CASSRRGGPTNTGELFF. The CDR3 DNA sequence: TGTGCCAGCAGCAGAAGGGGGGGCCCCACGAACACCGGGGAGCTGTTTTTT.

This clonotype was counted ten times or more. The CDR3 loop reads CASTARDRGINEQYF. For the CDR3, the DNA is TGTGCCTCCACCGCAAGGGACAGGGGAATTAACGAGCAGTACTTC. The chain uses TRBV10-3 and TRBJ2-7, with TRBD1 matching over 10 bases. The CDR3 has 15 amino acids. The V and J ends lost 11 bases and 5 bases, in that order; junction bases with no gene match: 15. CDR1 is ENHRY and CDR2 is SYGVKD in the germline V gene.

The chain uses TRBV9 and TRBJ2-1, with 11 positions matching TRBD2. Germline lookup yields CDR1 SGDLS and CDR2 YYNGEE. The CDR3 spans 15 residues. V lost 0 bases, J lost 6 bases, and 2 bases stayed unmatched. CDR3 nucleotides: TGTGCCAGCAGCGTAGTTAGCGGGAGGGGCAATGAGCAGTTCTTC. Protein: CASSVVSGRGNEQFF. The full variable domain, completed using reference TRBV9 and TRBJ2-1, is DSGVTQTPKHLITATGQRVTLRCSPRSGDLSVYWYQQSLDQGLQFLIQYYNGEERAKGNILERFSAQQFPDLHSELNLSSLELGDSALYFCASSVVSGRGNEQFFGPGTRLTVL.